Here is one TCR beta chain with its context. What it binds is unknown. The data stem from a study of T cell responses to AZD1222 COVID-19 vaccine. Study results and limitations: Spike-specific TCR breadth and depth both grew after two AZD1222 doses. CD4 TCRs covered the whole spike, strongest at regions 160-218 and 743-854.

Sequenced by immunoSEQ multiplex PCR; TCRdb stores in-frame clones only, minus some. The sample carries 90,000 to 150,000 clones, roughly 90% recorded once. Deletions cut 5 bases from V and 8 bases from J, with 18 bases between. The CDR3 is 15 residues long. From germline, CDR1 is LGHDT and CDR2 YNNKEL (reference sequence). The chain combines TRBV3-1 (or the pseudogene TRBV3-2) with TRBJ1-4, with D perhaps matching TRBD1 (5 bases). Here the sequenced sample was peripheral blood, taken 28 days after the second dose of the MenACWY control vaccine. The sequence derives from an adult who received the MenACWY meningococcal vaccine as a control. The CDR3 sequence is CASSYTGATEEKLFF. In DNA form, the CDR3 reads TGTGCCAGCAGCTACACCGGGGCCACTGAAGAAAAACTGTTTTTT.